Listed below are T cell receptor beta chains from one sample, sequenced in a study of blood T cell repertoires in COVID-19. Only in-frame clones appear in the TCRdb table, and some are missing; sequencing was by immunoSEQ multiplex PCR. Here the sample spans 95,000 to 110,000 clones, around nine tenths being singletons. Specimen: peripheral blood. Every receptor here comes from a man over 45 in a cohort sampled during active COVID-19. Each CDR3 is given with its conserved first and last residue. Fields, in order: CDR3 protein, CDR3 DNA, V gene, D gene, J gene, clone size. A D gene is named only where the DNA matches it firmly. Clone size is given for some rows only: seen once, a few or many times, or a class if the clone is expanded.

CDR3: CASPRDSDNSPLHF; DNA: TGTGCCAGCCCTAGGGACAGCGATAATTCACCCCTCCACTTT; V: TRBV6-4; D: TRBD1; J: TRBJ1-6; size: NA
CDR3: CASSELWTGGETQYF; DNA: TGTGCCAGCAGTGAACTATGGACAGGGGGGGAGACCCAGTACTTC; V: TRBV2; D: TRBD1; J: TRBJ2-5; size: NA
CDR3: CASNKDRASHEQYF; DNA: TGTGCCAGCAACAAGGACAGGGCTAGCCACGAGCAGTACTTC; V: TRBV5-8; D: TRBD1; J: TRBJ2-7; size: NA
CDR3: CASSLVGGTEGYTF; DNA: TGTGCCAGCAGCTTGGTCGGGGGGACCGAGGGCTACACCTTC; V: TRBV5-4; D: NA; J: TRBJ1-2; size: NA
CDR3: CAGGLEGSPLHF; DNA: TGTGCCGGCGGACTAGAAGGTTCACCCCTCCACTTT; V: TRBV21-1; D: NA; J: TRBJ1-6; size: NA
CDR3: CASSMGASRGETQYF; DNA: TGTGCCAGCAGCATGGGGGCCTCAAGGGGGGAGACCCAGTACTTC; V: TRBV9; D: NA; J: TRBJ2-5; size: NA
CDR3: CAISGGLAGQETQYF; DNA: TGTGCCATCAGTGGGGGACTAGCGGGGCAAGAGACCCAGTACTTC; V: TRBV10-3; D: TRBD2; J: TRBJ2-5; size: NA
CDR3: CASSLIRTGNGYTF; DNA: TGTGCCAGCAGCTTAATCCGGACAGGAAATGGCTACACCTTC; V: TRBV7-2; D: TRBD1; J: TRBJ1-2; size: NA
CDR3: CASSTKSGFNTEAFF; DNA: TGTGCCAGCAGTACGAAATCAGGGTTTAACACTGAAGCTTTCTTT; V: TRBV6-2/TRBV6-3; D: NA; J: TRBJ1-1; size: NA
CDR3: CASTQGSGNTIYF; DNA: TGTGCCAGCACCCAGGGCTCTGGAAACACCATATATTTT; V: TRBV6-5; D: NA; J: TRBJ1-3; size: NA
CDR3: CASRAGTSSGYGYTF; DNA: TGTGCCAGCAGGGCCGGGACTTCCTCTGGCTATGGCTACACCTTC; V: TRBV6-5; D: NA; J: TRBJ1-2; size: NA
CDR3: CASSPTDRQETQYF; DNA: TGCGCCAGCAGCCCAACGGACAGACAAGAGACCCAGTACTTC; V: TRBV4-1; D: NA; J: TRBJ2-5; size: NA
CDR3: CSASESTQVVVGYTF; DNA: TGCAGTGCTAGTGAGTCTACCCAGGTAGTAGTTGGCTACACCTTC; V: TRBV20-1; D: NA; J: TRBJ1-2; size: NA
CDR3: CASSANTGVRTDTQYF; DNA: TGTGCCAGCAGCGCCAACACAGGGGTTCGGACAGATACGCAGTATTTT; V: TRBV7-8; D: TRBD1; J: TRBJ2-3; size: NA
CDR3: CASSLIGVHQETQYF; DNA: TGTGCCAGCAGTTTAATAGGAGTTCACCAAGAGACCCAGTACTTC; V: TRBV28; D: NA; J: TRBJ2-5; size: NA
CDR3: CASTGLGLGEAQYF; DNA: TGTGCCAGCACCGGGTTAGGGCTGGGGGAGGCCCAGTACTTC; V: TRBV2; D: NA; J: TRBJ2-5; size: NA
CDR3: CASSAGARNTEAFF; DNA: TGTGCCAGCTCTGCGGGGGCGCGGAACACTGAAGCTTTCTTT; V: TRBV18; D: NA; J: TRBJ1-1; size: NA
CDR3: CASRDGTGGSGASPLHF; DNA: TGTGCCAGTAGGGACGGGACAGGGGGCTCCGGCGCTTCACCCCTCCACTTT; V: TRBV19; D: TRBD1; J: TRBJ1-6; size: few
CDR3: CATNAGQGPTEAFF; DNA: TGTGCCACCAACGCGGGACAGGGTCCCACTGAAGCTTTCTTT; V: TRBV19; D: TRBD1; J: TRBJ1-1; size: NA
CDR3: CASSEPDRYQETQYF; DNA: TGTGCCAGCAGTGAACCCGACAGGTACCAAGAGACCCAGTACTTC; V: TRBV25-1; D: NA; J: TRBJ2-5; size: NA
CDR3: CATQGISSGANVLTF; DNA: TGTGCCACACAGGGGATTAGCTCTGGGGCCAACGTCCTGACTTTC; V: TRBV27; D: TRBD1; J: TRBJ2-6; size: NA
CDR3: CASSAGTGRRGYTF; DNA: TGTGCCAGCAGTGCGGGCACAGGGCGGAGGGGCTACACCTTC; V: TRBV2; D: NA; J: TRBJ1-2; size: NA
CDR3: CALQDSAKNGYTF; DNA: TGTGCCCTTCAAGACAGTGCGAAGAATGGCTACACCTTC; V: TRBV10-3; D: NA; J: TRBJ1-2; size: NA
CDR3: CASSAQGEETQYF; DNA: TGTGCCAGTAGCGCTCAAGGAGAAGAGACCCAGTACTTC; V: TRBV19; D: NA; J: TRBJ2-5; size: NA
CDR3: CASSQNYGYTF; DNA: TGTGCCAGCAGTCAGAACTATGGCTACACCTTC; V: TRBV28; D: NA; J: TRBJ1-2; size: NA
CDR3: CASSLFPIGGNQPQHF; DNA: TGTGCCAGCAGCTTATTCCCGATCGGGGGCAATCAGCCCCAGCATTTT; V: TRBV7-6; D: NA; J: TRBJ1-5; size: once
CDR3: CASSYADRLVINYGYTF; DNA: TGTGCCAGCAGCTACGCTGACAGATTAGTAATCAACTATGGCTACACCTTC; V: TRBV7-9; D: NA; J: TRBJ1-2; size: NA
CDR3: CASSLEGGEGEKLFF; DNA: TGTGCCAGCAGCTTAGAGGGGGGGGAGGGTGAAAAACTGTTTTTT; V: TRBV11-2; D: NA; J: TRBJ1-4; size: NA
CDR3: CASSIGGPEIRLYGYTF; DNA: TGTGCCAGTAGCATCGGGGGGCCCGAAATCCGACTATATGGCTACACCTTC; V: TRBV19; D: NA; J: TRBJ1-2; size: NA
CDR3: CASSVGNLAVLETQYF; DNA: TGTGCCAGCAGCGTAGGAAACCTAGCAGTGTTAGAGACCCAGTACTTC; V: TRBV9; D: NA; J: TRBJ2-5; size: NA
CDR3: CASSLQGRNSPLHF; DNA: TGTGCCAGCAGCTTGCAGGGCCGTAATTCACCCCTCCACTTT; V: TRBV5-6; D: NA; J: TRBJ1-6; size: NA
CDR3: CASSTPRGQIEKLFF; DNA: TGTGCCAGCAGTACACCCAGGGGACAGATTGAAAAACTGTTTTTT; V: TRBV2; D: TRBD1; J: TRBJ1-4; size: once
CDR3: CASSETGNYGYTF; DNA: TGTGCCAGCAGTGAGACAGGGAACTATGGCTACACCTTC; V: TRBV2; D: TRBD1; J: TRBJ1-2; size: NA
CDR3: CAISDSGGTEAFF; DNA: TGTGCCATCAGTGACTCGGGAGGCACTGAAGCTTTCTTT; V: TRBV10-3; D: NA; J: TRBJ1-1; size: NA
CDR3: CASSLTGPTGITEAFF; DNA: TGTGCCAGCAGCTTAACCGGACCGACAGGGATCACTGAAGCTTTCTTT; V: TRBV7-3; D: TRBD1; J: TRBJ1-1; size: few
CDR3: CASSFTGNGYTF; DNA: TGCGCCAGCAGCTTTACAGGGAATGGCTACACCTTC; V: TRBV5-1; D: NA; J: TRBJ1-2; size: NA
CDR3: CASSRTGTGQETQYF; DNA: TGCGCCAGCAGCCGAACCGGGACAGGGCAAGAGACCCAGTACTTC; V: TRBV5-1; D: TRBD1; J: TRBJ2-5; size: NA
CDR3: CASSLGLAGGGEQYF; DNA: TGTGCCAGCAGCTTAGGGCTAGCGGGGGGCGGCGAGCAGTACTTC; V: TRBV11-2; D: TRBD2; J: TRBJ2-7; size: once
CDR3: CATTQSGGDYGYTF; DNA: TGTGCCACCACCCAGTCCGGGGGAGACTATGGCTACACCTTC; V: TRBV24-1; D: NA; J: TRBJ1-2; size: few
CDR3: CASGGRTGNTEAFF; DNA: TGTGCCAGCGGGGGGAGGACCGGGAACACTGAAGCTTTCTTT; V: TRBV9; D: NA; J: TRBJ1-1; size: NA
CDR3: CASSSPTGNTIYF; DNA: TGTGCCAGCAGCTCTCCTACTGGAAACACCATATATTTT; V: TRBV5-6; D: NA; J: TRBJ1-3; size: NA
CDR3: CASTIGRGGAEKLFF; DNA: TGTGCCAGCACCATCGGGAGGGGCGGCGCTGAAAAACTGTTTTTT; V: TRBV7-9; D: NA; J: TRBJ1-4; size: NA
CDR3: CASSWGGGWEDTQYF; DNA: TGTGCCAGCAGCTGGGGGGGCGGTTGGGAAGATACGCAGTATTTT; V: TRBV6-5; D: NA; J: TRBJ2-3; size: NA
CDR3: CASSLGQMNTEAFF; DNA: TGTGCCAGCAGCTTAGGACAGATGAACACTGAAGCTTTCTTT; V: TRBV7-9; D: NA; J: TRBJ1-1; size: few
CDR3: CASSVKDRDQDNEQFF; DNA: TGTGCCAGCAGCGTAAAAGACAGGGATCAAGACAATGAGCAGTTCTTC; V: TRBV5-6; D: TRBD1; J: TRBJ2-1; size: once
CDR3: CASSKAADSLDTEAFF; DNA: TGTGCCAGCAGCAAAGCTGCTGACTCTCTGGACACTGAAGCTTTCTTT; V: TRBV21-1; D: NA; J: TRBJ1-1; size: NA
CDR3: CASGRAYYGYTF; DNA: TGTGCCAGCGGGCGGGCATACTATGGCTACACCTTC; V: TRBV2; D: NA; J: TRBJ1-2; size: NA
CDR3: CASRVGQSGELFF; DNA: TGTGCCAGCAGAGTGGGACAGTCCGGGGAGCTGTTTTTT; V: TRBV6-5; D: TRBD1; J: TRBJ2-2; size: NA
CDR3: CASIDRTTDGYTF; DNA: TGTGCCAGCATCGACAGGACCACGGATGGCTACACCTTC; V: TRBV6-6; D: NA; J: TRBJ1-2; size: NA
CDR3: CASSIGQADPLHF; DNA: TGTGCCAGTAGTATAGGACAGGCTGACCCCCTCCACTTT; V: TRBV19; D: NA; J: TRBJ1-6; size: NA
CDR3: CASSIDAASGGANVLTF; DNA: TGTGCCAGTAGTATAGACGCAGCCTCGGGAGGGGCCAACGTCCTGACTTTC; V: TRBV19; D: NA; J: TRBJ2-6; size: NA
CDR3: CASSHLLLRNTGELFF; DNA: TGTGCCAGCAGCCACCTTCTTCTAAGGAACACCGGGGAGCTGTTTTTT; V: TRBV7-2; D: NA; J: TRBJ2-2; size: NA
CDR3: CASSLGQNTEAFF; DNA: TGTGCCAGCAGCTTAGGACAGAACACTGAAGCTTTCTTT; V: TRBV7-9; D: NA; J: TRBJ1-1; size: NA
CDR3: CASSYGAGTQYF; DNA: TGTGCCAGCAGTTACGGAGCGGGAACCCAGTACTTC; V: TRBV6-2/TRBV6-3; D: TRBD2; J: TRBJ2-5; size: few